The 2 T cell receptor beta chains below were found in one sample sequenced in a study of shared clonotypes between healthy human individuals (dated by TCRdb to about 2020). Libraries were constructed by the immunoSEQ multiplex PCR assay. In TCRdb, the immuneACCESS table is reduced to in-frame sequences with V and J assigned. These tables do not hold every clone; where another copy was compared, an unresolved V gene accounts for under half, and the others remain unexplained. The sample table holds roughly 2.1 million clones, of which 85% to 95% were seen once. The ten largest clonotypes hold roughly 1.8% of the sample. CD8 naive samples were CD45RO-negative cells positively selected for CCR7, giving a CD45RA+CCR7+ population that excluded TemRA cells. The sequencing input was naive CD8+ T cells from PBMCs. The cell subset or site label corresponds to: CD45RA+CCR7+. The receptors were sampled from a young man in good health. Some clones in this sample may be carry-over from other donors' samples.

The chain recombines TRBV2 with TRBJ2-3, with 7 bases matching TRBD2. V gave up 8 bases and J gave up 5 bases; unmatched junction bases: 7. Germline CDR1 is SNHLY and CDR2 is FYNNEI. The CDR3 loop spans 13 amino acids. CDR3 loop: CASSPWGGDTQYF. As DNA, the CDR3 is TGTGCCAGCTCTCCCTGGGGGGGAGATACGCAGTATTTT.

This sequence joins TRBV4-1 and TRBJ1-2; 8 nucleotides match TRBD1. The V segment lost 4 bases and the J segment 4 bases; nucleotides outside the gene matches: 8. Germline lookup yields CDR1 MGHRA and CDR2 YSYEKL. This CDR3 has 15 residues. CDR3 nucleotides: TGCGCCAGCAGCCCGGGGCAGGGGGCAGGCTATGGCTACACCTTC. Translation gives CASSPGQGAGYGYTF.